This T cell receptor beta chain was sequenced for a study of beta chain features in type 1 diabetes. General observations from the study: Researchers report that Type 1 diabetes patients had moderately but significantly shorter TCRB CDR3s across all four CD4+ subsets.

Only a few counts were recorded for this clone. Its antigen is unidentified. The CDR3 consists of 16 residues. The trim removed 3 bases at V and 11 bases at J, leaving 12 bases unmatched. Germline V CDR1 and CDR2: MNHNS, SASEGT. Isolated RNA was reverse transcribed in full, so expressed TCRB transcripts were sequenced. Libraries were prepared by immunoSEQ multiplex PCR; TCRdb keeps only in-frame clonotypes and omits some of them. In the table there are 120,000 to 150,000 clones, roughly 53% of which are singletons. This chain joins TRBV6-1 and TRBJ2-3; 12 bases align to TRBD2. The source material was Tregs from blood. The sequence came from a man between 18 and 29 years old in good health. The chain's CDR3 is CASSDRLAGARREQYF. DNA for the CDR3: TGTGCCAGCAGTGACAGACTAGCGGGAGCTCGTCGGGAGCAGTATTTT.